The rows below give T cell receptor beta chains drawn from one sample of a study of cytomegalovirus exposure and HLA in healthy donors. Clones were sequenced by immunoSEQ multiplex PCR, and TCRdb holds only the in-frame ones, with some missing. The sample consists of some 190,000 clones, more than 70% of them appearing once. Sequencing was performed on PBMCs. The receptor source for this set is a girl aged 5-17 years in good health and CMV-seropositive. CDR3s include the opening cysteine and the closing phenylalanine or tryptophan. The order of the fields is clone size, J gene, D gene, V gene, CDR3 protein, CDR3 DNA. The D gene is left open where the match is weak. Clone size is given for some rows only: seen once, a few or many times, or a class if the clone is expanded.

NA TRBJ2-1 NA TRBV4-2 CASSQDGDEQFF TGTGCCAGCAGCCAAGATGGAGATGAGCAGTTCTTC
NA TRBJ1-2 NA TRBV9 CASSLGTFTRGYGYTF TGTGCCAGCAGCCTGGGAACATTCACACGGGGCTATGGCTACACCTTC
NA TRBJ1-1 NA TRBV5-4 CASKVREAANTEAFF TGTGCCAGCAAGGTTAGGGAGGCGGCGAACACTGAAGCTTTCTTT
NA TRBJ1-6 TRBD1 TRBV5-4 CASSSPGQGARGNSPLHF TGTGCCAGCAGCTCACCGGGACAGGGGGCGCGAGGAAATTCACCCCTCCACTTT
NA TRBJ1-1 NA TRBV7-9 CASGKTAIMNTEAFF TGTGCCAGCGGGAAGACAGCGATCATGAACACTGAAGCTTTCTTT
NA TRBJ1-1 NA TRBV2 CASSEWATTEAFF TGTGCCAGCAGTGAATGGGCCACCACTGAAGCTTTCTTT
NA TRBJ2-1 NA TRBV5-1 CASSLDVLSSYNEQFF TGCGCCAGCAGCTTGGACGTACTGAGCTCCTACAATGAGCAGTTCTTC
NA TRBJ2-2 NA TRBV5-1 CASRSDSNTGELFF TGCGCCAGCAGGTCTGACTCGAACACCGGGGAGCTGTTTTTT
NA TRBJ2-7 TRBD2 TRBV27 CASSFEGGRAPSYEQYF TGTGCCAGCAGTTTTGAAGGCGGGAGGGCCCCATCATACGAGCAGTACTTC
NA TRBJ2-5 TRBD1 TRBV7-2 CASRLRDRGRGTQYF TGTGCCAGCAGATTACGGGACAGGGGGAGGGGGACCCAGTACTTC
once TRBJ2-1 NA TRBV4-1 CASSHRDNYNEQFF TGCGCCAGCAGCCATCGGGACAACTACAATGAGCAGTTCTTC
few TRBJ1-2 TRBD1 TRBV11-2 CASSPTTGRLPGYTF TGTGCCAGCAGCCCGACGACAGGGAGGCTCCCTGGCTACACCTTC
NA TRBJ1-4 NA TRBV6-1 CASSDYDSATNEKLFF TGTGCCAGCAGTGATTACGACAGCGCAACTAATGAAAAACTGTTTTTT
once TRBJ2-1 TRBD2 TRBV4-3 CASSQLAGRDEQFF TGCGCCAGCAGCCAGCTAGCGGGAAGGGATGAGCAGTTCTTC
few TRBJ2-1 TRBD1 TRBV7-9 CASSTGQGVYNEQFF TGTGCCAGCAGCACCGGACAGGGCGTATACAATGAGCAGTTCTTC
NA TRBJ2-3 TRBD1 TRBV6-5 CASSSGQPPTDTQYF TGTGCCAGCAGTTCGGGACAGCCGCCCACAGATACGCAGTATTTT
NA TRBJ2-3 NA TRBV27 CASSFISPSGTDTQYF TGTGCCAGCAGTTTTATCTCCCCTAGCGGCACAGATACGCAGTATTTT
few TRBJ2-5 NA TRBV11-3 CASSSGSGVSETQYF TGTGCCAGCAGCTCGGGTTCGGGGGTGAGCGAGACCCAGTACTTC
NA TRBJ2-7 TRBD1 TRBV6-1 CASSELGQGAYEQYF TGTGCCAGCAGTGAACTAGGACAGGGAGCCTACGAGCAGTACTTC
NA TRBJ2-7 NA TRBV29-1 CSVETAGYEQYF TGCAGCGTTGAGACAGCTGGCTACGAGCAGTACTTC
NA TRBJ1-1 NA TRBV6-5 CASSYSSTNTEAFF TGTGCCAGCAGTTACTCGAGTACGAACACTGAAGCTTTCTTT
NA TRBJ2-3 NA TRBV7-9 CASSSLSDTQYF TGTGCCAGCAGCTCCTTATCTGATACGCAGTATTTT
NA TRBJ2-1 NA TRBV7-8 CASSHLRAGRNYNERFF TGTGCCAGCAGCCACCTACGGGCAGGGCGGAACTACAATGAGCGGTTCTTC
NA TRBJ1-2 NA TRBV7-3 CASSLNTGVGGYTF TGTGCCAGCAGCTTAAATACCGGGGTGGGGGGCTACACCTTC
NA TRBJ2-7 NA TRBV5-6 CASSLLLRGYEQYF TGTGCCAGCAGTCTCCTATTAAGGGGGTACGAGCAGTACTTC
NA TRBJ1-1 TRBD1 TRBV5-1 CASSLDRGPEAFF TGCGCCAGCAGCTTGGATAGGGGGCCTGAAGCTTTCTTT
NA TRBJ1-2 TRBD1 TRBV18 CASSPLDRVDGYTF TGTGCCAGCTCACCATTGGACAGGGTTGACGGCTACACCTTC
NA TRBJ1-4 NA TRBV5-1 CASSLQVRGVGLKLFF TGCGCCAGCAGCTTGCAAGTTCGGGGGGTTGGTTTAAAACTGTTTTTT